A selection of T cell receptor beta chains follows, all from one sample in a study of preoperative IRX-2 immunotherapy in early breast cancer. Clones were sequenced by immunoSEQ multiplex PCR, and TCRdb holds only the in-frame ones, with some missing. The sample includes 25,000 to 30,000 clones, 90% seen only once; the top ten take around 8.9%. Sampling was done from a patient treated with IRX-2 immunotherapy. These receptors came from a human donor with breast cancer. Both conserved end residues are part of each CDR3. D genes are given only for firm matches. Clone size is not always given. Where it is, it says once, few, many or a class for expanded clones.

.,TRBV7-9,TRBJ2-7,.,TGTGCCAGCAGCTTTGCCGACGAGCAGTACTTC,CASSFADEQYF
.,TRBV11-2,TRBJ1-4,.,TGTGCCAGCAGCTTAGGGGTTTCAGGGTCTAATGAAAAACTGTTTTTT,CASSLGVSGSNEKLFF
.,TRBV10-3,TRBJ2-2,.,TGTGCCACCGAACCTCGGCTAGCGAACACCGGGGAGCTGTTTTTT,CATEPRLANTGELFF
.,TRBV6-5,TRBJ1-1,.,TGTGCCAGCTCCCGGGACCCACTGTCCCCTGAAGCTTTCTTT,CASSRDPLSPEAFF
.,TRBV19,TRBJ2-2,once,TGTGCCAGTAGTATCAGGACAAGTTACACCGGGGAGCTGTTTTTT,CASSIRTSYTGELFF
TRBD2,TRBV7-9,TRBJ2-5,.,TGTGCCAGCAGCGACGGGACTAGCGTAGAGACCCAGTACTTC,CASSDGTSVETQYF
TRBD2,TRBV27,TRBJ2-7,.,TGTGCCAGCAGTTTGACTAGCGGGCCCTACGAGCAGTACTTC,CASSLTSGPYEQYF
.,TRBV7-6,TRBJ2-7,.,TGTGCCAGCAGCTTAGAGGGGGAAGAGCAGTACTTC,CASSLEGEEQYF
.,TRBV11-3,TRBJ2-7,.,TGTGCCAGCAGCTTAGACGGTTACGAGCAGTACTTC,CASSLDGYEQYF
TRBD2,TRBV5-4,TRBJ2-2,.,TGTGCCAGCCAAGCGGGGGGGAGCGATCGCGCCGGGGAGCTGTTTTTT,CASQAGGSDRAGELFF
.,TRBV28,TRBJ1-2,.,TGTGCCAGCACCCAAGGGGGGCCACAGTCGGGCTACACCTTC,CASTQGGPQSGYTF
.,TRBV5-4,TRBJ2-5,.,TGTGCCAGCAGCTTTGCCAGTGGAGAGACCCAGTACTTC,CASSFASGETQYF
.,TRBV6-5,TRBJ2-3,.,TGTGCCAGCCGTCGGTCCACAGATACGCAGTATTTT,CASRRSTDTQYF
.,TRBV6-1,TRBJ1-4,.,TGTGCCAGCAGTGAAAAGGACTCACCCCGGCGAAAACTGTTTTTT,CASSEKDSPRRKLFF
TRBD1,TRBV6-1,TRBJ1-1,.,TGTGCCAGCAACCGGGACAGGGATTCGGTAGCTTTCTTT,CASNRDRDSVAFF
.,TRBV6-5,TRBJ1-2,.,TGTGCCAGCAGTTACGGTCCAAGCCTTAACTATGGCTACACCTTC,CASSYGPSLNYGYTF
TRBD1,TRBV18,TRBJ2-2,.,TGTGCCATCCTGGGACAGGAGAACACCGGGGAGCTGTTTTTT,CAILGQENTGELFF
TRBD1,TRBV19,TRBJ2-5,once,TGTGCCAGTAGTCTAACAGGGGCCAGGGAGACCCAGTACTTC,CASSLTGARETQYF
TRBD1,TRBV28,TRBJ1-1,.,TGTGCCAGCAGTCAAATTCGGACAGGAAACACTGAAGCTTTCTTT,CASSQIRTGNTEAFF
TRBD1,TRBV7-8,TRBJ1-2,.,TGTGCCAGCAGCTTAGGGGTAGACAGGGGGAAAGGGGGCTACACCTTC,CASSLGVDRGKGGYTF
.,TRBV5-4,TRBJ2-1,.,TGTGCCAGCAGCTTGGCTATTCTGGGATCCGGGAATGAGCAGTTCTTC,CASSLAILGSGNEQFF
TRBD1,TRBV7-6,TRBJ2-7,.,TGTGCCAGCAGCGCCCGACAGGGAAGCTACGAGCAGTACTTC,CASSARQGSYEQYF
TRBD1,TRBV7-2,TRBJ1-6,.,TGTGCCAGCAGCGGGACAGGGGGCAATTCACCCCTCCACTTT,CASSGTGGNSPLHF
.,TRBV19,TRBJ2-5,few,TGTGCCAGTAGTATGGGGGGTTGGGAGACCCAGTACTTC,CASSMGGWETQYF
.,TRBV5-1,TRBJ1-1,.,TGCGCCTGCCGCTCGGGGAACACTGAAGCTTTCTTT,CACRSGNTEAFF
.,TRBV15,TRBJ1-5,.,TGTGCCACCAGCAGAGACGTTCAGTTCAATCAGCCCCAGCATTTT,CATSRDVQFNQPQHF
.,TRBV11-2,TRBJ2-5,.,TGTGCCAGCAGCCCTCGCACAGCTGGGGGAGAGACCCAGTACTTC,CASSPRTAGGETQYF
.,TRBV2,TRBJ2-6,.,TGTGCCAGCACCGAAGGGACTGGGGCCAACGTCCTGACTTTC,CASTEGTGANVLTF
.,TRBV19,TRBJ2-3,once,TGTGCCAGTAGTATATCGGCCCGAGATACGCAGTATTTT,CASSISARDTQYF
TRBD1,TRBV19,TRBJ2-2,.,TGTGCCAGTAGAATACAGGGGGCGAATACCGGGGAGCTGTTTTTT,CASRIQGANTGELFF
.,TRBV5-6,TRBJ1-1,.,TGTGCCAGCAGCCCGTCCATGAACACTGAAGCTTTCTTT,CASSPSMNTEAFF
.,TRBV6-5,TRBJ1-6,.,TGTGCCAGCAGTACGGCAGGGGTAAATTCACCCCTCCACTTT,CASSTAGVNSPLHF
TRBD1,TRBV15,TRBJ1-5,.,TGTGCCACCAGCAGTGGGACAGGGCGGTACCAGCCCCAGCATTTT,CATSSGTGRYQPQHF
TRBD2,TRBV9,TRBJ2-3,.,TGTGCCAGCAGCGTAAACATAGCGGGGGCCCGGGATACGCAGTATTTT,CASSVNIAGARDTQYF
TRBD1,TRBV28,TRBJ2-5,.,TGTGCCAGCAGTTTTCGGGGACAGGGGACGGAGACCCAGTACTTC,CASSFRGQGTETQYF
.,TRBV9,TRBJ1-3,.,TGTGCCAGCAGCGCTGGGACGGGTGCCGACATGCCCATATATTTT,CASSAGTGADMPIYF
TRBD1,TRBV7-6,TRBJ1-6,.,TGTGCCAGCAGCCATGGGGGCAGGGGGAGCTCCTATAATTCACCCCTCCACTTT,CASSHGGRGSSYNSPLHF
.,TRBV19,TRBJ1-1,few,TGTGCCAGTAGTATAAAGCAAGGTGGGACTGAAGCTTTCTTT,CASSIKQGGTEAFF
.,TRBV19,TRBJ2-7,.,TGTGCCAGTAGTCTCCGCCAGGGCTACGAGCAGTACTTC,CASSLRQGYEQYF
.,TRBV5-1,TRBJ2-3,.,TGCGCCAGCCGACGACAGGCCACTAGCACAGATACGCAGTATTTT,CASRRQATSTDTQYF
.,TRBV5-1,TRBJ2-3,.,TGCGCCAGCAGACTTGGCGGACCTAGCACAGATACGCAGTATTTT,CASRLGGPSTDTQYF
.,TRBV28,TRBJ1-1,.,TGTGCCAGCAGTTTAGGGGAGGGGACTGAAGCTTTCTTT,CASSLGEGTEAFF
.,TRBV5-1,TRBJ2-7,once,TGCGCCAGCAGCTCCACAGTGGCCTGGCCCGAGCAGTACTTC,CASSSTVAWPEQYF
TRBD1,TRBV6-6,TRBJ2-1,.,TGTGCCAGCAGTTACTCCAGGGACAGGGAGGGTGAGCAGTTCTTC,CASSYSRDREGEQFF
TRBD2,TRBV4-2,TRBJ2-3,.,TGTGCCAGCAGCCAGGGCGCTTGGGAGCGGGAGCAAGATACGCAGTATTTT,CASSQGAWEREQDTQYF
TRBD2,TRBV11-3,TRBJ2-2,once,TGTGCCAGCAGCTTAGATCAGGGAGGGAGCTTGAGCACCGGGGAGCTGTTTTTT,CASSLDQGGSLSTGELFF
TRBD2,TRBV5-1,TRBJ2-3,.,TGCGCCAGCAGCTCCGGGACTAGCGGGAGAACGGATACGCAGTATTTT,CASSSGTSGRTDTQYF
.,TRBV30,TRBJ1-2,.,TGTGCCTGGAGGGGGGGACTTAGGGGACTCATACCTCGAAACTATGGCTACACCTTC,CAWRGGLRGLIPRNYGYTF
.,TRBV6-5,TRBJ2-2,.,TGTGCCAACCGGCCAGGGACTCCGAGGACCGGGGAGCTGTTTTTT,CANRPGTPRTGELFF
.,TRBV18,TRBJ1-1,.,TGTGCCAGCTCACCAGGGCAGGGAGGCACTGAAGCTTTCTTT,CASSPGQGGTEAFF
.,TRBV2,TRBJ1-5,.,TGTGCCAGCATGGGACATCTTTCCAGCAATCAGCCCCAGCATTTT,CASMGHLSSNQPQHF
.,TRBV6-5,TRBJ1-3,.,TGTGCCAGCAGCCCTCCGGGAGGGGAAGGAAACACCATATATTTT,CASSPPGGEGNTIYF
.,TRBV29-1,TRBJ2-1,.,TGCAGCGTTGAAGATTTCCGGGAGAGAAACAATGAGCAGTTCTTC,CSVEDFRERNNEQFF
TRBD1,TRBV11-2,TRBJ1-2,.,TGTGCCAGCAGCTTGGGACAGGGGTATGGCTACACCTTC,CASSLGQGYGYTF
TRBD2,TRBV5-4,TRBJ2-4,.,TGTGCCAGCAGCTTGGCCGGGGGGGGATCAAACATTCAGTACTTC,CASSLAGGGSNIQYF